Each of the 12 T cell receptor beta chains below was sequenced from the same sample in a study of high-grade serous ovarian cancer treatment subgroups. Here immunoSEQ multiplex PCR was the method, and the copy in TCRdb shows in-frame clones only, minus some. Altogether fewer than 9,000 clones are present, 75% to 80% being singletons, with the ten largest covering roughly 6.7%. Tumor samples were obtained before definitive surgery or chemotherapy. The sample consisted of tumor tissue. The receptor source for this set is a human donor with high-grade serous ovarian cancer.

The chain links TRBV7-6 to TRBJ2-2; 7 bases are shared with TRBD2. The V and J ends lost 2 bases and 9 bases, in that order; junction bases with no gene match: 15. Germline lookup yields CDR1 SGHVS and CDR2 FNYEAQ. The CDR3 has 17 amino acids. For the CDR3, the DNA is TGTGCCAGCAGCTTACCCCGGTTGCGGGGGAGCTCACGGGAGCTGTTTTTT. Protein sequence: CASSLPRLRGSSRELFF.

The chain carries TRBV6-5 and TRBJ1-2; D ambiguous. V lost 4 bases and J lost 1, with 16 bases in between. CDR3 length: 16 amino acids. CDR1 is MNHEY and CDR2 is SVGAGI in the germline V gene. The CDR3 DNA sequence: TGTGCCAGCAGTTTTTACAGCGCGACCGATAACTATGGCTACACCTTC. Its protein product is CASSFYSATDNYGYTF.

CDR3 residues: CASSLDRGGQPQHF. For the CDR3, the DNA is TGCGCCAGCAGCTTGGACAGGGGAGGCCAGCCCCAGCATTTT. This rearrangement joins TRBV5-1 to TRBJ1-5; 7 nucleotides match TRBD1. Germline assignment: CDR1 SGHRS and CDR2 YFSETQ. The trim removed 0 bases at V and 7 bases at J, leaving 4 bases unmatched. There are 14 residues in the CDR3.

The CDR3 region is CASSRDFSYNEQFF. The CDR3, as DNA: TGTGCCAGCAGCCGGGACTTCTCTTACAATGAGCAGTTCTTC. The chain joins TRBV6-5 to TRBJ2-1, with D maybe TRBD2 (6 bases). CDR1 MNHEY and CDR2 SVGAGI come from the germline V gene. The CDR3 spans 14 residues. V lost 6 bases to trimming and J lost 4 bases, with 13 bases between them.

This clone has only a few counts. The chain couples TRBV12-5 to TRBJ2-5; D is possibly TRBD2 (5 bases). Trimming removed 6 bases from V and 7 bases from J, with 12 bases in between. This CDR3 contains 12 residues. The germline gives CDR1 LGHNT, CDR2 FRNRAP. CDR3 in DNA: TGTGCTAGTGGCTACGGAGAGGGGACCCAGTACTTC. Translated, it gives CASGYGEGTQYF.

This chain uses TRBV10-3 with TRBJ1-1, with a tentative D call TRBD1 (6 bases). The CDR3 consists of 15 residues. In germline, CDR1 is ENHRY, CDR2 SYGVKD. Trimming shortened V by 3 bases and J by 4 bases, and 15 bases separated the two germline ends. CDR3 in DNA: TGTGCCATCAGTGACGACAGGTCTACCGGCACTGAAGCTTTCTTT. Translated, it gives CAISDDRSTGTEAFF.

The CDR3 spells CASRGRGQETQYF. The CDR3 DNA reads TGTGCCAGTAGAGGCAGGGGTCAAGAGACCCAGTACTTC. This chain connects TRBV19 to TRBJ2-5, with D possibly TRBD1 on 6 matching bases. Germline V lookup: CDR1 LNHDA, CDR2 SQIVND (reference sequence). The CDR3 runs to 13 residues. The V gene lost 6 bases and the J gene lost 2 bases, with 10 bases spanning the gap.

The V gene is TRBV10-3, the J gene TRBJ2-2; D call uncertain. The V end was cut by 3 bases, the J end by 4 bases, with 9 bases between. Germline CDR1 is ENHRY and CDR2 is SYGVKD. CDR3 length: 14 amino acids. The CDR3 loop reads CAISDPHPTGELFF. CDR3 coding DNA: TGTGCCATCAGTGACCCACATCCCACCGGGGAGCTGTTTTTT.

The rearrangement uses TRBV4-2 and TRBJ1-2; D might be TRBD1 (5 bases). The ends were cut back, 0 bases at V and 0 bases at J, with 20 bases in the middle. Germline V gives CDR1 LGHNA, CDR2 YNFKEQ. The CDR3 covers 19 residues. This CDR3 is CASSQEVGLIGGSNYGYTF. As DNA, the CDR3 is TGTGCCAGCAGCCAAGAGGTGGGGTTGATCGGGGGTTCTAACTATGGCTACACCTTC.

The J gene is TRBJ2-1, the V gene TRBV11-2, with 10 bases lining up with TRBD2. Germline values: CDR1 SGHAT, CDR2 FQNNGV. The CDR3 is 15 amino acids. The V gene end was trimmed by 4 bases and the J gene end by 9 bases; junction bases not matched to a gene: 9. The DNA for the CDR3 is TGTGCCAGCAGCTCCCGGATAGCGGGGGGTGTTGAGCAGTTCTTC. Its translation: CASSSRIAGGVEQFF.

V is TRBV5-4 and J is TRBJ2-5, with 7 nucleotides matching TRBD1. The CDR3 extends over 16 amino acids. Germline V gene sequence: CDR1 SGHNT, CDR2 YYREEE (reference sequence). J lost 2 bases, V lost 0 bases, and 7 bases had no gene match. In DNA form, the CDR3 reads TGTGCCAGCAGCTTGGGGGCCAGGGGGAATCAAGAGACCCAGTACTTC. Amino acid sequence: CASSLGARGNQETQYF.

J is TRBJ2-7 and V is TRBV21-1. TRBV21-1 is a pseudogene segment. The CDR3 runs to 15 residues. CDR3 amino acids: CASTCFQGPTNEQYF. The DNA for the CDR3 is TGTGCCAGCACCTGTTTCCAGGGACCTACAAACGAGCAGTACTTC.